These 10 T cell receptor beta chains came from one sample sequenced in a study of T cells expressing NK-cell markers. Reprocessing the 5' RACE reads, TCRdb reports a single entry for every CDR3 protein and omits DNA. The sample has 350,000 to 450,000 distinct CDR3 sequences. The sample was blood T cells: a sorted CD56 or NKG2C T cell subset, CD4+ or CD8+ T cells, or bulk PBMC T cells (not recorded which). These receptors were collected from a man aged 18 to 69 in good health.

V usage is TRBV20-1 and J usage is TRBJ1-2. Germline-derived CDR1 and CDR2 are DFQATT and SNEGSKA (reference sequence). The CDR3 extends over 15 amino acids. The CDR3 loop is CSARGQQVGNYGYTF.

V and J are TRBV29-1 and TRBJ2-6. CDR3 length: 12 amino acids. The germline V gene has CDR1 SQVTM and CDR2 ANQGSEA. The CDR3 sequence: CSAYSGANVLTF.

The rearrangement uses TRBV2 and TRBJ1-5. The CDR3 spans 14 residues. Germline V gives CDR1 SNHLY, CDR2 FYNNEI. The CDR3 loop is CASSDRTSNQPQHF.

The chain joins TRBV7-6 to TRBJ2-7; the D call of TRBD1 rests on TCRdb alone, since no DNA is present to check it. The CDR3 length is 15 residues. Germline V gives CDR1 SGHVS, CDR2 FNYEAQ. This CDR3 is CASSSTGGASYEQYF.

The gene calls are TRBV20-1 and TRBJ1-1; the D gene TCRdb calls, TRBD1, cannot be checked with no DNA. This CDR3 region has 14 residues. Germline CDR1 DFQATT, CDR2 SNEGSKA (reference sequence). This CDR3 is CSASRGQGNTEAFF.

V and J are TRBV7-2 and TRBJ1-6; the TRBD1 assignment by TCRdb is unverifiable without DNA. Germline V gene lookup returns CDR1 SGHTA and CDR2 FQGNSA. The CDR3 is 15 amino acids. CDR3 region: CASSLAGTGASPLHF.

CDR3 amino acids: CASRKGAGIGYNEQFF. The chain employs TRBV7-2 and TRBJ2-1; the TCRdb call, TRBD1, lacks DNA for checking. The CDR3 runs to 16 residues. Looked up from germline, CDR1 is SGHTA and CDR2 is FQGNSA.

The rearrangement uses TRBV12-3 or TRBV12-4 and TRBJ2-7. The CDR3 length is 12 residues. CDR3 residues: CASSLHAREQYF.

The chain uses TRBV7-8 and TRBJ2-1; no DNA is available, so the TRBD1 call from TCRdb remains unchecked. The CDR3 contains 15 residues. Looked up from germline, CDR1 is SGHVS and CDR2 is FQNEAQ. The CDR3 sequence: CASSLAYRGQFEQFF.

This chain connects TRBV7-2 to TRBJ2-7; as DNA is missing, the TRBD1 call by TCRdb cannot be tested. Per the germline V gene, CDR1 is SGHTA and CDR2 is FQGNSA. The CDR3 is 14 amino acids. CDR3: CASSLEGGTYEQYF. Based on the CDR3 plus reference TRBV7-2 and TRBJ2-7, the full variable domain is GAGVSQSPSNKVTEKGKDVELRCDPISGHTALYWYRQSLGQGLEFLIYFQGNSAPDKSGLPSDRFSAERTGGSVSTLTIQRTQQEDSAVYLCASSLEGGTYEQYFGPGTRLTVT.